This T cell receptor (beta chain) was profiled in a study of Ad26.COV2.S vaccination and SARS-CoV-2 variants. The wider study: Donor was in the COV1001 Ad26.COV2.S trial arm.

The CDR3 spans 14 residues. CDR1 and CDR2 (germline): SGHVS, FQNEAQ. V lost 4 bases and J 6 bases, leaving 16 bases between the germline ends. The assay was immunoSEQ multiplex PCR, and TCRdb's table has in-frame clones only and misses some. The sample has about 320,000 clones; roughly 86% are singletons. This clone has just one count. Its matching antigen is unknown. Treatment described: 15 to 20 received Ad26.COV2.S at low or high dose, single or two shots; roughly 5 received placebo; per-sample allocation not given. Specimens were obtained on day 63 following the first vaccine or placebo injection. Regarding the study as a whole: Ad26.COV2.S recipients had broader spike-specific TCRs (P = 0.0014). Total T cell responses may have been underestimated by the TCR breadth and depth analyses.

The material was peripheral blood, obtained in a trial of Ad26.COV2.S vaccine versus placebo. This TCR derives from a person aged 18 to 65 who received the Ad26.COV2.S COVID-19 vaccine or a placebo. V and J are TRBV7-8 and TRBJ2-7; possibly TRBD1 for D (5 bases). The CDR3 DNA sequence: TGTGCCAGCAGCTCCCTCCCAGACAGAATCGAGCAGTACTTC. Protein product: CASSSLPDRIEQYF.